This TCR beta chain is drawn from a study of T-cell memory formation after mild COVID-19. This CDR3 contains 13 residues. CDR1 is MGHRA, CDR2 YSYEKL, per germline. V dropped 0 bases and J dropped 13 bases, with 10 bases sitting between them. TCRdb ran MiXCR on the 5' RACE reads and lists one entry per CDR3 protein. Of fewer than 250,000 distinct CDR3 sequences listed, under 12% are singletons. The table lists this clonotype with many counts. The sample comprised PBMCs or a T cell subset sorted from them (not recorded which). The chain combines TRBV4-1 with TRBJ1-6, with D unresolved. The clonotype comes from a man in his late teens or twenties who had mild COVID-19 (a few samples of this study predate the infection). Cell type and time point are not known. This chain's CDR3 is CASSQDPASPLHF. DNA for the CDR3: TGCGCCAGCAGCCAAGATCCTGCAAGTCCCCTCCACTTT.